The 10 T cell receptor beta chains given below trace back to one sample, sequenced in a study of blood T cells in healthy people across ages. Together with a sample-barcoded 5' primer, a J-beta primer mix was included in a second PCR lasting roughly 6 to 12 cycles. Each CDR3 protein gets one entry after TCRdb re-called the 5' RACE reads with MiXCR. The table shows about 1.7 million distinct CDR3 sequences, with under 30% occurring only once. The specimen sequenced was blood. The receptors stem from a woman between 25 and 40 years old in good health.

This clonotype came up once. This chain joins TRBV28 and TRBJ1-1; no definite D call. CDR1 and CDR2 (germline): MDHEN, SYDVKM. The CDR3 runs to 11 residues. Trimming left V 6 bases short and J 3 bases short, with 5 bases between. The CDR3 bases are TGTGCCAGCAGAGCCCACACTGAAGCTTTCTTT. The encoded protein is CASRAHTEAFF.

The rearrangement uses TRBV5-1 and TRBJ2-1; D is tentatively TRBD1 or TRBD2 (5 bases each). This CDR3 region has 14 residues. V was trimmed by 10 bases and J by 0 bases, leaving 14 bases between them. Germline CDR1 SGHRS, CDR2 YFSETQ. This CDR3 reads CACSSGSSYNEQFF. DNA of the CDR3: TGCGCCTGTTCTTCAGGGAGCTCCTACAATGAGCAGTTCTTC. Variable domain in full (rest from reference TRBV5-1 and TRBJ2-1): KAGVTQTPRYLIKTRGQQVTLSCSPISGHRSVSWYQQTPGQGLQFLFEYFSETQRNKGNFPGRFSGRQFSNSRSEMNVSTLELGDSALYLCACSSGSSYNEQFFGPGTRLTVL.

Concerning this clonotype: This likely reflects a read error, since a far larger clone is one base away. The V call is TRBV7-2, the J call TRBJ2-7, with 9 bases fitting TRBD2. This CDR3 comprises 15 residues. CDR1 and CDR2 from the germline V gene are SGHTA and FQGNSA. The CDR3 DNA sequence: TGTGCCAGCAGCTTAGGACTAGCGGTCTCCTACGAGCGGTACTTC. Translating it yields CASSLGLAVSYERYF.

The chain couples TRBV7-3 to TRBJ2-5; TRBD1 agrees at 8 bases. The CDR3 is 16 amino acids. Trimming at V came to 2 bases and at J to 5 bases, leaving 10 bases not matched to a gene. CDR1 SGHTA and CDR2 FQGTGA come from the germline V gene. CDR3 residues: CASSLGPGGWIETQYF. The CDR3 DNA sequence: TGTGCCAGCAGCTTAGGCCCAGGGGGCTGGATCGAGACCCAGTACTTC.

The chain has TRBV5-1 and TRBJ1-1, with a tentative D call TRBD1 (6 bases). V dropped 4 bases and J dropped 1 base, with 26 bases sitting between them. This CDR3 spans 19 amino acids. The germline CDR1 and CDR2 sequences are SGHRS and YFSETQ. This CDR3 is CASSQTVGTPGGWNTEAFF. CDR3 DNA sequence: TGCGCCAGCAGCCAAACCGTCGGGACACCCGGGGGTTGGAACACTGAAGCTTTCTTT.

A word on this clonotype: This may come from a read error, since a much larger clone is one base off. V usage is TRBV5-1 and J usage is TRBJ2-5; the D is unclear. The germline CDR1 and CDR2 sequences are SGHRS and YFSETQ. The CDR3 extends over 13 amino acids. The CDR3 reads CAGSLDVQETQYF. CDR3 sequence (DNA): TGCGCCGGCAGCTTGGACGTCCAAGAGACCCAGTACTTC.

A few counts support this clonotype. Mismatch with germline at one junction end may stem from a read error. The V and J genes are TRBV5-8 and TRBJ2-7; TRBD1 matches at 7 bases. The CDR3 is made up of 13 amino acids. Per the germline V gene, CDR1 is SGHTS and CDR2 is YDEGEE. The CDR3 DNA follows: TGTGCCTGCAGCAGGACAGGCCTTTACGAGCAGTACTTC. It encodes CACSRTGLYEQYF.

The chain joins TRBV20-1 to TRBJ1-2, with TRBD1 matching 9 bases. Trimming took 5 bases from V and 10 from J; bases not matched to a gene: 11. This CDR3 is 13 amino acids long. CDR1 is DFQATT and CDR2 is SNEGSKA in the germline V gene (reference sequence). The CDR3 nucleotides read TGCAGTGCTCCGGGGTGGGACAGGGCGACCTACACCTTC. It is translated as CSAPGWDRATYTF.

This clonotype was seen a handful of times. The chain is built from TRBV9 and TRBJ1-2; D is ambiguous. CDR1 is SGDLS, CDR2 YYNGEE, per germline. The CDR3 runs 15 residues. V shed 0 bases and J shed 3 bases, with 12 bases lying between them. The CDR3 DNA sequence: TGTGCCAGCAGCGTAGATCTTAGCACCGACTATGGCTACACCTTC. This sequence encodes CASSVDLSTDYGYTF.

Note on this clonotype: The junction and the germline gene differ at one end; a read error may be behind it. The rearrangement uses TRBV5-1 and TRBJ1-1; D might be TRBD1 (5 bases). Per the germline V gene, CDR1 is SGHRS and CDR2 is YFSETQ. The CDR3 has 14 residues. The chain's CDR3 is CASSLGDFYTGAFF. The CDR3 DNA follows: TGCGCCAGCAGCTTGGGGGACTTTTACACTGGAGCTTTCTTT. The entire variable domain, with the rest obtained from reference TRBV5-1 and TRBJ1-1, is as follows: KAGVTQTPRYLIKTRGQQVTLSCSPISGHRSVSWYQQTPGQGLQFLFEYFSETQRNKGNFPGRFSGRQFSNSRSEMNVSTLELGDSALYLCASSLGDFYTGAFFGQGTRLTVV.